Listed below are T cell receptor beta chains from one sample, sequenced in a study of pediatric ulcerative colitis. Assay used: immunoSEQ multiplex PCR; TCRdb lists only in-frame clones, some missing. The sample lists 50,000 to 65,000 clones, 86% occurring once. Sequencing input: blood. These TCRs come from a boy aged 5-17 years with severe ulcerative colitis. CDR3s include the opening cysteine and the closing phenylalanine or tryptophan.

V: TRBV6-1; CDR3: CASSVGTDPSRETQYF
V: TRBV7-9; CDR3: CASSLAQAIGTDTQYF
V: TRBV6-1; CDR3: CASSEWGAQYEQYF
V: TRBV7-9; CDR3: CASSLEGAVQPQHF
V: TRBV27; CDR3: CASSFAQGGTEAFF
V: TRBV6-5; CDR3: CASNPTGGTRDEQYF
V: TRBV11-2; CDR3: CASSLGGVKYF
V: TRBV11-2; CDR3: CASSLGLAGTGELFF
V: TRBV5-1; CDR3: CASSLESLGEQFF
V: TRBV6-5; CDR3: CASSYLDGYGYTF
V: TRBV5-6; CDR3: CASGTTYNEQFF
V: TRBV19; CDR3: CASSRDSTYEQYF
V: TRBV6-6; CDR3: CASSWTGTEQFF
V: TRBV10-3; CDR3: CAISEVAGVGLF
V: TRBV6-5; CDR3: CASSSLPDVHGTQYF
V: TRBV27; CDR3: CASSLHEGRMNTEAFF
V: TRBV5-1; CDR3: CASSLEGGTQKDTF
V: TRBV29-1; CDR3: CSVEDGGLGGNEQFF
V: TRBV7-9; CDR3: CASSLSGNAEAFF
V: TRBV7-2; CDR3: CASSLKPGPEQYF
V: TRBV7-2; CDR3: CASSLLWGSTDTIYF
V: TRBV6-4; CDR3: CASRTRDGNSAYYSNQPQHF
V: TRBV2; CDR3: CASSEMGKTGRIDEQYF
V: TRBV19; CDR3: CASSTRQGPADNEQFF
V: TRBV11-2; CDR3: CASSLGDGDRVRGYTF
V: TRBV11-2; CDR3: CACRDRSSYEQYF
V: TRBV5-1; CDR3: CASSLGTGANTEAFF
V: TRBV6-5; CDR3: CASSYGREAETQYF
V: TRBV9; CDR3: CASSYGRTGLELFF
V: TRBV11-3; CDR3: CASSVRSYDSGNTIYF
V: TRBV7-2; CDR3: CASRAWDLGRDEQFF
V: TRBV7-6; CDR3: CASSLGAGGRGTDTQYF
V: TRBV28; CDR3: CASSAAGTSGWSGANVLTF
V: TRBV18; CDR3: CASSPSGESYEQYF
V: TRBV7-6; CDR3: CASSLSSTGELFF
V: TRBV6-6; CDR3: CASSPVGGAKNIQYF
V: TRBV2; CDR3: CASSSGQQETQYF
V: TRBV15; CDR3: CATSRDIGQGADEQFF
V: TRBV10-1; CDR3: CASAIGTDYGYTF
V: TRBV19; CDR3: CASSMWTATDTQYF
V: TRBV27; CDR3: CASSLWGGVYNEQFF
V: TRBV19; CDR3: CASSPGLAGYSYEQYF
V: TRBV21-1; CDR3: CASSFRDRAEKLFF
V: TRBV14; CDR3: CASSQGPSGRIYEQYF
V: TRBV2; CDR3: CASIGQGAYEQYF
V: TRBV11-2; CDR3: CASSFTYYGTDTQYF
V: TRBV11-3; CDR3: CASSLGGRNDEQYF
V: TRBV5-6; CDR3: CASSLVGGPAVGTDTQYF
V: TRBV19; CDR3: CASSADRGEYGYTF
V: TRBV27; CDR3: CASSPSGGATYEQYF
V: TRBV6-6; CDR3: CASSYSKGGGDTQYF